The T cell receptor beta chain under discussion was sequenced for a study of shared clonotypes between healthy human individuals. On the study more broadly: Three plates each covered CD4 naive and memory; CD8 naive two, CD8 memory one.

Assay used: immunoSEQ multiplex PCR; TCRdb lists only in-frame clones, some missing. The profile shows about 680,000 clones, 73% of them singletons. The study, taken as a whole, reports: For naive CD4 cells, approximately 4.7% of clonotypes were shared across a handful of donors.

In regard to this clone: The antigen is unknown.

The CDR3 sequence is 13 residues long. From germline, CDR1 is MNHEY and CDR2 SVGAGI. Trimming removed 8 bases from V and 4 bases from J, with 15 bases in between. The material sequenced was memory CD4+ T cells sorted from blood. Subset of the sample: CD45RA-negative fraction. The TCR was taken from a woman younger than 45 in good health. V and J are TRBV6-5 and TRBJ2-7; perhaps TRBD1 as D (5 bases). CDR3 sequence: CASFMGQGYEQYF. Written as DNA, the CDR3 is TGTGCCAGCTTCATGGGGCAGGGTTACGAGCAGTACTTC.